The clone carrying this TCR beta chain has a handful of counts. Germline assignment: CDR1 WNHNN and CDR2 SYGVQD (reference sequence). The CDR3 contains 15 residues. V lost 0 bases and J 7 bases, leaving 16 bases between the germline ends. The data were taken from a study of blood T cell repertoires in COVID-19. Libraries were prepared by immunoSEQ multiplex PCR; TCRdb keeps only in-frame clonotypes and omits some of them. This table has about 82,000 clones, about four fifths appearing once. This TCR derives from a woman aged 60-75 years with acute or convalescent COVID-19. Material for sequencing was peripheral blood. The chain joins TRBV10-1 to TRBJ2-7; TRBD2 might be the D (6 bases). CDR3 sequence: CASSESGTGPWEQYF. CDR3 nucleotides: TGCGCCAGCAGTGAGTCTGGGACTGGGCCTTGGGAGCAGTACTTC.